One and the same sample provided the 3 T cell receptor beta chains below, sequenced in a study of shared clonotypes between healthy human individuals. Data came from immunoSEQ multiplex PCR; TCRdb stores just in-frame clones and leaves some out. The table lists about 1.5 million clones, under 99% of them singletons. Sequencing used naive CD4+ T cells sorted from blood. The subset: CD45RA+ positively selected. The receptors derive from a young man in good health.

The rearrangement uses TRBV5-4 and TRBJ1-3; no firm D call. Germline V gene data show CDR1 as SGHNT and CDR2 as YYREEE (reference sequence). V shed 4 bases and J shed 4 bases, with 18 bases lying between them. CDR3 length: 16 amino acids. The CDR3 sequence is CASSPGRGIQGNTIYF. Here the CDR3 DNA reads TGTGCCAGCAGCCCTGGGCGGGGAATCCAAGGAAACACCATATATTTT.

The V call is TRBV12-5, the J call TRBJ2-7; possibly TRBD2 for D (6 bases). Trimming removed 2 bases from V and 4 bases from J, with 18 bases in between. The germline V gene has CDR1 LGHNT and CDR2 FRNRAP. The CDR3 consists of 16 residues. The CDR3 protein is CASGLSAGTAEYEQYF. CDR3 in DNA: TGTGCTAGTGGTTTGTCCGCAGGGACTGCCGAGTACGAGCAGTACTTC.

Comment on this clone: This sample includes further DNA sequences coding for the same CDR3. The genes are TRBV28 and TRBJ1-2; 8 positions match TRBD1. The CDR3 has 13 residues. Trimming at V came to 6 bases and at J to 7 bases, leaving 7 bases not matched to a gene. CDR1 is MDHEN, CDR2 SYDVKM, per germline. The CDR3, as DNA: TGTGCCAGCAGCTCCGGACAGGGTGGTGGCTACACCTTC. Translation gives CASSSGQGGGYTF.